Following are 15 T cell receptor beta chains from one sample sequenced in a study of PD-1 blockade in classical Hodgkin lymphoma. Produced via immunoSEQ multiplex PCR; TCRdb's table is partial and in-frame only. The sample carries 25,000 to 35,000 clones, roughly 80% recorded once. Described time point: cycle 4 day 1 (C4D1), after less than 7 weeks of nivolumab. Patients all relapsed after autologous stem cell transplantation, and there was variation in brentuximab vedotin exposure. Magnetic negative selection was used to purify CD4+ T cells from thawed PBMCs. The sequenced sample was CD4+ T cells from blood, obtained before the fourth cycle of nivolumab. These receptor sequences come from a human donor with classical Hodgkin lymphoma.

The V gene is TRBV2, the J gene TRBJ1-6; D perhaps matches TRBD1 (5 bases). The CDR3 has 13 amino acids. Germline assignment: CDR1 SNHLY and CDR2 FYNNEI. The V and J ends lost 4 bases and 10 bases respectively, with 11 bases between them. The CDR3 sequence: CASSGDSPSPLHF. The CDR3 coding sequence is TGTGCCAGCAGTGGGGACTCCCCATCACCCCTCCACTTT.

V gene TRBV18 combines with J gene TRBJ2-3, with D uncertain. The germline V gene has CDR1 KGHSH and CDR2 LQKENI. This CDR3 comprises 14 residues. V was cut by 0 bases and J by 4 bases, with 8 bases left in between. The CDR3 sequence: CASSPPSIADTQYF. CDR3 coding DNA: TGTGCCAGCTCACCACCCTCTATTGCAGATACGCAGTATTTT.

The V gene is TRBV28, the J gene TRBJ1-4, with D possibly matching TRBD1 (6 bases). V lost 1 base and J 10 bases, leaving 13 bases between the germline ends. The CDR3 totals 14 residues. CDR1 is MDHEN, CDR2 SYDVKM, per germline. CDR3 nucleotide sequence: TGTGCCAGCAGTTTATTAGGGGGACCCGGAAAACTGTTTTTT. It encodes CASSLLGGPGKLFF.

The V call is TRBV5-1, the J call TRBJ1-6; D is unresolved. V lost 4 bases to trimming and J lost 6 bases, with 14 bases between them. CDR3 length: 15 amino acids. CDR1 is SGHRS, CDR2 YFSETQ, per germline. The CDR3 reads CASSPTLGPNSPLHF. In DNA, the CDR3 is TGCGCCAGCAGCCCAACCCTAGGACCTAATTCACCCCTCCACTTT. Complete variable domain (other parts from reference TRBV5-1 and TRBJ1-6): KAGVTQTPRYLIKTRGQQVTLSCSPISGHRSVSWYQQTPGQGLQFLFEYFSETQRNKGNFPGRFSGRQFSNSRSEMNVSTLELGDSALYLCASSPTLGPNSPLHFGNGTRLTVT.

V and J are TRBV6-6 and TRBJ1-4; D gene unclear. The CDR3 consists of 14 residues. V dropped 5 bases and J dropped 3 bases, with 10 bases sitting between them. Per germline, CDR1 MNHNY and CDR2 SVGAGI (reference sequence). The CDR3 protein is CASSPLLANEKLFF. The DNA for the CDR3 is TGTGCCAGCAGTCCGCTGCTGGCTAATGAAAAACTGTTTTTT.

About this clone itself: An end of the junction does not agree with germline; a read error may underlie this. This chain connects TRBV18 to TRBJ2-3; weak D call: TRBD1 (6 bases). Germline loops: CDR1 KGHSH, CDR2 LQKENI. The CDR3 has 18 amino acids. The CDR3: CASSPRPGVTISTDTQYF. CDR3 in DNA: TGTGCCAGCTCGCCACGTCCAGGGGTCACTATCTCCACAGATACGCAGTATTTT.

V and J are TRBV7-3 and TRBJ1-4, with D tentatively TRBD1 (5 bases). This CDR3 has 15 residues. V gave up 1 base and J gave up 4 bases, with 10 bases separating them. Germline CDR1 and CDR2: SGHTA and FQGTGA. The DNA for the CDR3 is TGTGCCAGCAGCTTAAGGGGGGGAGTTAATGAAAAACTGTTTTTT. It specifies CASSLRGGVNEKLFF.

This rearrangement joins TRBV27 to TRBJ2-5; 7 nucleotides agree with TRBD1. This CDR3 region has 18 residues. V lost 3 bases and J lost 4; bases outside the gene matches: 17. From germline, CDR1 is MNHEY and CDR2 SMNVEV (reference sequence). The CDR3 loop reads CASSLRPRGTPNAETQYF. Written as DNA, the CDR3 is TGTGCCAGCAGTTTGAGACCCAGGGGGACCCCCAATGCAGAGACCCAGTACTTC.

This clone was recorded a few times. The chain links TRBV7-8 to TRBJ2-1, with 9 bases identical to TRBD2. The CDR3 consists of 16 residues. The V and J ends lost 1 base and 4 bases, in that order; junction bases with no gene match: 5. The germline V gene has CDR1 SGHVS and CDR2 FQNEAQ. CDR3 amino acids: CASSLGTSGLYNEQFF. Written as DNA, the CDR3 is TGTGCCAGCAGCTTAGGTACTAGCGGGCTATACAATGAGCAGTTCTTC.

The V and J genes are TRBV5-1 and TRBJ2-3, with 11 bases aligning to TRBD2. The J segment lost 2 bases and the V segment lost 4 bases, leaving 6 bases of the junction unmatched. The CDR3 spans 16 residues. Germline CDR1 SGHRS, CDR2 YFSETQ. CDR3 loop: CASSPGTSGYTDTQYF. DNA of the CDR3: TGCGCCAGCAGCCCGGGGACTAGCGGATACACAGATACGCAGTATTTT.

The chain joins TRBV2 to TRBJ1-1, with a weak D call TRBD1 (5 bases). The CDR3 runs to 14 residues. V dropped 6 bases and J dropped 0 bases, with 11 bases sitting between them. From germline, CDR1 is SNHLY and CDR2 FYNNEI. CDR3: CASRTDSLNTEAFF. The DNA of the CDR3 is TGTGCCAGCAGGACCGACAGCCTGAACACTGAAGCTTTCTTT.

CDR3 protein: CAIGQTAGDSTDTQYF. The CDR3 nucleotides read TGTGCCATCGGGCAGACGGCAGGGGATAGCACAGATACGCAGTATTTT. The rearrangement uses TRBV10-3 and TRBJ2-3, with a possible D match to TRBD1 (6 bases). The CDR3 consists of 16 residues. Germline values: CDR1 ENHRY, CDR2 SYGVKD. V lost 8 bases to trimming and J lost 0 bases, with 18 bases between them.

CDR3 in DNA: TGTGCCAGCAGCTTAAATTCGGCCGCGCAAGGTCGCAATCAGCCCCAGCATTTT. Its protein is CASSLNSAAQGRNQPQHF. The chain employs TRBV7-3 and TRBJ1-5; no clear D gene. Germline CDR1 reads SGHTA; CDR2 reads FQGTGA. Trimming removed 1 base at V and 2 bases at J, with 18 bases between. This CDR3 has 18 residues.

The rearrangement joins TRBV7-2 to TRBJ2-3, with 10 bases identical to TRBD2. The CDR3 runs 15 residues. Looked up from germline, CDR1 is SGHTA and CDR2 is FQGNSA. Germline trimming cut 2 bases from V and 5 bases from J; bases unmatched to any gene: 4. The CDR3 DNA reads as TGTGCCAGCAGCTTATCTTGGACTAGCGGAGATACGCAGTATTTT. This gives the protein CASSLSWTSGDTQYF.

The CDR3 is CASSPSSRQGEETQYF. The DNA of the CDR3 is TGTGCCAGCTCACCCTCAAGCAGACAGGGGGAAGAGACCCAGTACTTC. The J gene is TRBJ2-5, the V gene TRBV18; TRBD1 matches 9 bases. The CDR3 totals 16 residues. Germline CDR1 and CDR2: KGHSH and LQKENI. After removal of 3 bases from V and 3 bases from J, the junction contained 8 bases not matched to a gene.